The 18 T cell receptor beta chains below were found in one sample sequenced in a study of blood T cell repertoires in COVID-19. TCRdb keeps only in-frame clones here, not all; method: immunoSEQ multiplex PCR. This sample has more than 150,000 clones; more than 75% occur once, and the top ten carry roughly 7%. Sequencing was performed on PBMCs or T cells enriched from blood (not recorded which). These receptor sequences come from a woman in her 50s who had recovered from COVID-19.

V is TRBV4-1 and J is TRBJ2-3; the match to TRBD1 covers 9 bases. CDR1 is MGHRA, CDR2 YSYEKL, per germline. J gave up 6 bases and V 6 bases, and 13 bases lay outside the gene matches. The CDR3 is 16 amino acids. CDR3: CASSPLGTGQSDTQYF. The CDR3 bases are TGCGCCAGCAGTCCTCTCGGGACAGGGCAATCGGATACGCAGTATTTT.

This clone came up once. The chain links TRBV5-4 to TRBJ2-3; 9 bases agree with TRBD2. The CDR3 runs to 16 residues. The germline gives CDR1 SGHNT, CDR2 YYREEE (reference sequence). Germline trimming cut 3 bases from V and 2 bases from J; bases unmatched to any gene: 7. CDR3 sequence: CASSSGLARPTDTQYF. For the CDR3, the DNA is TGTGCCAGCAGCTCCGGACTAGCGCGGCCCACAGATACGCAGTATTTT.

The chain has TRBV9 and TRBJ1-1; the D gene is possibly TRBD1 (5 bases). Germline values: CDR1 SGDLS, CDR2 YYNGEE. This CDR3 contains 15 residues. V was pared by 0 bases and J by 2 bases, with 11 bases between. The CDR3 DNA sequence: TGTGCCAGCAGCGTAGGAGTCAGGGTAAACACTGAAGCTTTCTTT. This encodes CASSVGVRVNTEAFF.

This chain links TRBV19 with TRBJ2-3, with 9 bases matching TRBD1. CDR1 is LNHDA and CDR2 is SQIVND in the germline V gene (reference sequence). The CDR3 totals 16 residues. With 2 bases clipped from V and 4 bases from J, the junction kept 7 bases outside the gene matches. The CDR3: CASSIRDRAISDTQYF. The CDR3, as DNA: TGTGCCAGTAGTATAAGGGACAGGGCGATATCAGATACGCAGTATTTT.

The CDR3 here is CASSVNRGSKNTGELFF. For the CDR3, the DNA is TGTGCCAGCAGCGTTAACAGGGGGAGTAAGAACACCGGGGAGCTGTTTTTT. V usage is TRBV9 and J usage is TRBJ2-2; 8 bases align to TRBD1. Trimming at V came to 2 bases and at J to 1 base, leaving 7 bases not matched to a gene. There are 17 residues in the CDR3. Germline CDR1 is SGDLS and CDR2 is YYNGEE. The full variable domain, with the rest looked up from reference TRBV9 and TRBJ2-2, is DSGVTQTPKHLITATGQRVTLRCSPRSGDLSVYWYQQSLDQGLQFLIQYYNGEERAKGNILERFSAQQFPDLHSELNLSSLELGDSALYFCASSVNRGSKNTGELFFGEGSRLTVL.

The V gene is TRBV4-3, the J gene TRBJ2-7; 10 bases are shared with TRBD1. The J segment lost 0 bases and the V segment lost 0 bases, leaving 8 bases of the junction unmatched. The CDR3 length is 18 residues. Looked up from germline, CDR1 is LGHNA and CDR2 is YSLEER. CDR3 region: CASSQDLGTGAYSYEQYF. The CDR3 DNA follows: TGCGCCAGCAGCCAAGATTTGGGGACAGGGGCTTACTCCTACGAGCAGTACTTC.

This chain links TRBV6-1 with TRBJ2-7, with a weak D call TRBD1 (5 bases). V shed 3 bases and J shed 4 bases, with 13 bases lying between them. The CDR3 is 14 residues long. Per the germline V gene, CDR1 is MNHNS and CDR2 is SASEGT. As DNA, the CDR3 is TGTGCCAGCAGTGAGTCAGGGATCGCTTACGAGCAGTACTTC. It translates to CASSESGIAYEQYF.

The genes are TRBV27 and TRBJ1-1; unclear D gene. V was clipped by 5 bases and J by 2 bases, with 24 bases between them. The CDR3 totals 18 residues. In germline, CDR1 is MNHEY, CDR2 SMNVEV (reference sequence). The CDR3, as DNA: TGTGCCAGCAGTCCTACCGTCGAGACAAGCTACTTCAACACTGAAGCTTTCTTT. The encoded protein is CASSPTVETSYFNTEAFF.

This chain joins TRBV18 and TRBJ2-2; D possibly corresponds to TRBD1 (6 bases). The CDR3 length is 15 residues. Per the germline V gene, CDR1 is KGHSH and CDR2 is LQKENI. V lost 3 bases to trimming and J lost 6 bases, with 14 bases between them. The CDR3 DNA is TGTGCCAGCTCACCTGGACAGATGGGGGCCGGGGAGCTGTTTTTT. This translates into CASSPGQMGAGELFF.

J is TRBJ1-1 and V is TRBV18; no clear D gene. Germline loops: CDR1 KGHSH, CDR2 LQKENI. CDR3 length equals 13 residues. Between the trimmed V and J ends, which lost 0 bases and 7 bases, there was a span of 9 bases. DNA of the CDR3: TGTGCCAGCTCACCACCCGGAGCGCTTGAAGCTTTCTTT. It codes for CASSPPGALEAFF.

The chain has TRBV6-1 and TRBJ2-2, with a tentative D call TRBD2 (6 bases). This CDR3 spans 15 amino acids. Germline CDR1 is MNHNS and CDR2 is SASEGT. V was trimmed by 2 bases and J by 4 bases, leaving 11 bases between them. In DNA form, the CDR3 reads TGTGCCAGCAGTGAACCGGGAGAACTCACCGGGGAGCTGTTTTTT. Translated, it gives CASSEPGELTGELFF.

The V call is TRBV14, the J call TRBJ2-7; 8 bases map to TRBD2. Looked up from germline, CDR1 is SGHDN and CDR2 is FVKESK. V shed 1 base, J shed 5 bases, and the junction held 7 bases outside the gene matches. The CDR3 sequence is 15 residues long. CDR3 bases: TGTGCCAGCAGCCAAGTTCTAGCGGGTCCCAACGAGCAGTACTTC. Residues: CASSQVLAGPNEQYF.

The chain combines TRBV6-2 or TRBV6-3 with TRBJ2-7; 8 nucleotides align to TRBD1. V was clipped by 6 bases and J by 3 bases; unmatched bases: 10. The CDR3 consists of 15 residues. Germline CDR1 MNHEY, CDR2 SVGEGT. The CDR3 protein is CASSLQDRDFYEQYF. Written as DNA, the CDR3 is TGTGCCAGCAGCCTCCAGGACAGGGATTTCTACGAGCAGTACTTC.

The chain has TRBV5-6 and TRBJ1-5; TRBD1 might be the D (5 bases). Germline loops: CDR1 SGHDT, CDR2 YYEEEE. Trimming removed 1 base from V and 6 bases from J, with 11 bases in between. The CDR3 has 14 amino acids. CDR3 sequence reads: CASSLRRGRQPQHF. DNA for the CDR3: TGTGCCAGCAGCTTGAGGAGGGGTCGTCAGCCCCAGCATTTT.

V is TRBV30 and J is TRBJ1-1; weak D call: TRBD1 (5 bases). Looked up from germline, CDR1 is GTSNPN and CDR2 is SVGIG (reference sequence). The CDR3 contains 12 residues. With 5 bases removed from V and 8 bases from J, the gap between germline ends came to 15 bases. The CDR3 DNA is TGTGCCTGGTCCACCGGGACTCAAGAAGCTTTCTTT. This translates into CAWSTGTQEAFF.

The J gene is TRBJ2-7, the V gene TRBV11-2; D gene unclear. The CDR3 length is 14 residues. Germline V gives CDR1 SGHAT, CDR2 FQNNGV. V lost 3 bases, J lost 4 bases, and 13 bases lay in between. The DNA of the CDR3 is TGTGCCAGCAGCTTTTCAGCGAGGATTTACGAGCAGTACTTC. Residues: CASSFSARIYEQYF.

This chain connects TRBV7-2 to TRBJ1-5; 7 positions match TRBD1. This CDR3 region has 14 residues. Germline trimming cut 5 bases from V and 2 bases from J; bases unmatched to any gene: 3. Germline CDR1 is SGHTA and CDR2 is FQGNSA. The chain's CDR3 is CASSVQGGNQPQHF. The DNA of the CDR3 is TGTGCCAGCAGCGTGCAGGGGGGCAATCAGCCCCAGCATTTT.

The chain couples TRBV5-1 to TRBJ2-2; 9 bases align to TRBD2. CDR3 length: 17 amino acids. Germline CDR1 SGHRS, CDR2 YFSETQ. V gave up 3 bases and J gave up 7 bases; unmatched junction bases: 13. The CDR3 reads CASSSPSGMDVGGELFF. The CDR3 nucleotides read TGCGCCAGCAGCTCTCCTAGCGGGATGGATGTCGGCGGGGAGCTGTTTTTT.